This T cell receptor beta chain is drawn from a study of a mutant IDH1 vaccine in newly diagnosed glioma. Study in general: Patients got their first vaccination 4-6 weeks after radiotherapy alone, or with temozolomide cycles. At week 35 came visit V12, and visit V13 followed at week 47.

About this clone itself: Antigen specificity is unknown.

Noted time point: week 35, safety follow-up. Topical imiquimod accompanied each vaccine dose, which consisted of 300 ug of mutant IDH1 20-mer peptide. This CDR3 has 11 amino acids. CDR1 is LNHDA and CDR2 is SQIVND in the germline V gene (reference sequence). Deletions cut 5 bases from V and 5 bases from J, with 7 bases between. Repertoires were generated with immunoSEQ multiplex PCR, while TCRdb's copy carries only in-frame clones and drops some. The sample yields approximately 50,000 clones, around 89% seen once. The material sequenced was PBMCs, taken from a glioma patient whose treatment included an IDH1 peptide vaccine. The clonotype originates from a woman aged 40 to 50 with glioma. The chain employs TRBV19 and TRBJ2-7; no reliable D call. DNA of the CDR3: TGTGCCAGTAGTTCCCCAGACGAGCAGTACTTC. Translating it yields CASSSPDEQYF. Using reference TRBV19 and TRBJ2-7 for the parts outside the CDR3, the full variable domain is DGGITQSPKYLFRKEGQNVTLSCEQNLNHDAMYWYRQDPGQGLRLIYYSQIVNDFQKGDIAEGYSVSREKKESFPLTVTSAQKNPTAFYLCASSSPDEQYFGPGTRLTVT.